This T cell receptor beta chain was found in a study of blood T cells in healthy people across ages. V shed 5 bases and J shed 3 bases, with 8 bases lying between them. This CDR3 contains 13 residues. Whole-study results and caveats: Older age went with lower TCR beta diversity per million T cells, in a roughly linear way.

A second PCR, run for about 6 to 11 cycles, used a sample-barcoded 5' primer plus a J-beta primer mix. Sequencing yielded, for each sample, at least 3 million paired-end reads carrying CDR3. TCRdb fed the 5' RACE reads into MiXCR, producing one record per CDR3 protein. The table records 950,000 to 1,200,000 distinct CDR3 sequences, more than 30% of them present only once. Healthy Caucasian individuals from Russia aged roughly 6 to 100 were enrolled as donors. Remarks on this clonotype: No antigen is known for it.

The chain carries TRBV12-3 or TRBV12-4 and TRBJ2-1; no clear D. The TCR was taken from a man between 18 and 29 years old in good health. The sequenced sample was blood. In nucleotides, the CDR3 is TGTGCCAGCAGTATAACAGTCTACAATGAGCAGTTCTTC. Its protein product is CASSITVYNEQFF.